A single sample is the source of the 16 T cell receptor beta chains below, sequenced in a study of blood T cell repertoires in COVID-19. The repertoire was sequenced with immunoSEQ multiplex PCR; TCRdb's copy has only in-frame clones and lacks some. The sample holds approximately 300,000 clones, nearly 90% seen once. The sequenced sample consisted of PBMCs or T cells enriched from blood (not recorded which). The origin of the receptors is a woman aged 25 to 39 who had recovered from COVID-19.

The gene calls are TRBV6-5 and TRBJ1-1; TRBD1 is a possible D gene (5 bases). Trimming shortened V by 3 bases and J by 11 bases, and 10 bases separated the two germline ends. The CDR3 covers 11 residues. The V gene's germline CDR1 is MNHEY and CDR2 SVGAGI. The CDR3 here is CASSYKGRAFF. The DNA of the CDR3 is TGTGCCAGCAGTTATAAGGGGAGGGCTTTCTTT.

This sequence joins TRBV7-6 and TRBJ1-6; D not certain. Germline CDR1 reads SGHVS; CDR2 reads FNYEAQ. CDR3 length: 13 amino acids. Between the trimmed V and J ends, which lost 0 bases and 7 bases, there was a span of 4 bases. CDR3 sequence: CASSLAGNSPLHF. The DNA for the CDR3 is TGTGCCAGCAGCTTAGCCGGGAATTCACCCCTCCACTTT.

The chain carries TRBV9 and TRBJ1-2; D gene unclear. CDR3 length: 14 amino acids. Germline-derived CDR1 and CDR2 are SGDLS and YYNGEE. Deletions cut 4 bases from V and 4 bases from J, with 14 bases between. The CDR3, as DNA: TGTGCCAGCAGCCCGATACTTGGCGGCTATGGCTACACCTTC. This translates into CASSPILGGYGYTF.

The CDR3 DNA reads TGTGCCAGCAGCTTAGCAGCTTTGGAGCAGTACTTC. Its translation is CASSLAALEQYF. This chain joins TRBV7-9 and TRBJ2-7; D is undetermined. The CDR3 is 12 amino acids. V shed 0 bases and J shed 7 bases, with 7 bases lying between them. CDR1 is SEHNR and CDR2 is FQNEAQ in the germline V gene (reference sequence).

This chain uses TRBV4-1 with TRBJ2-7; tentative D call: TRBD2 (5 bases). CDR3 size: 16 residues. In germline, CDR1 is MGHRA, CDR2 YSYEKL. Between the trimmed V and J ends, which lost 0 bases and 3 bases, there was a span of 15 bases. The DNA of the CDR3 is TGCGCCAGCAGCCAAGATCCCAGCGCGAGCGGCTACGAGCAGTACTTC. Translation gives CASSQDPSASGYEQYF.

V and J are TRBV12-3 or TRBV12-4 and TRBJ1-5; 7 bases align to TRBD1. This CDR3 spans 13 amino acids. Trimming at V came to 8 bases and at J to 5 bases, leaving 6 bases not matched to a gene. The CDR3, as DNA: TGTGCCAGCCAGGATCAGGGGGATCAGCCCCAGCATTTT. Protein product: CASQDQGDQPQHF.

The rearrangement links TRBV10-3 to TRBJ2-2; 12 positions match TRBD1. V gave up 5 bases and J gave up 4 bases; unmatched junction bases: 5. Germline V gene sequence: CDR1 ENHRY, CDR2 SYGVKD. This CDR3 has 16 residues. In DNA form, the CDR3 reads TGTGCCATCAGTCCGGGACAGGGGGCTGGCACCGGGGAGCTGTTTTTT. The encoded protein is CAISPGQGAGTGELFF.

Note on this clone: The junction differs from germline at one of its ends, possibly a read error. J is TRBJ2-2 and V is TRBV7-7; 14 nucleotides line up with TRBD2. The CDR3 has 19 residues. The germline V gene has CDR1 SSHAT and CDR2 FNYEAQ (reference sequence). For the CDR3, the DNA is TGTGCTAGCAGCTTGTTGCCCGGGACTAGCGGGAGTATCGGCGGGGAGCTGTTTTTT. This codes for CASSLLPGTSGSIGGELFF. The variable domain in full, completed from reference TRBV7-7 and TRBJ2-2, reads GAGVSQSPRYKVTKRGQDVTLRCDPISSHATLYWYQQALGQGPEFLTYFNYEAQPDKSGLPSDRFSAERPEGSISTLTIQRTEQRDSAMYRCASSLLPGTSGSIGGELFFGEGSRLTVL.

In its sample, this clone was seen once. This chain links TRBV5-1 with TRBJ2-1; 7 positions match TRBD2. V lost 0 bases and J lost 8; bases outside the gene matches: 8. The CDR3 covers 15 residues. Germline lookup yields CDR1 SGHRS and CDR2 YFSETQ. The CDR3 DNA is TGCGCCAGCAGCTTGGGGTTTACTAGCGAATATGAGCAGTTCTTC. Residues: CASSLGFTSEYEQFF.

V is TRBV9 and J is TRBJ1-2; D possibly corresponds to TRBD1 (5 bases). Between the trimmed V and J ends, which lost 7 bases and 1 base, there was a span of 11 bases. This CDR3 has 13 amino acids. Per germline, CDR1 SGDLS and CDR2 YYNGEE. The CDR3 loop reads CASATGDNYGYTF. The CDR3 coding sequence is TGTGCCAGCGCGACGGGGGATAACTATGGCTACACCTTC.

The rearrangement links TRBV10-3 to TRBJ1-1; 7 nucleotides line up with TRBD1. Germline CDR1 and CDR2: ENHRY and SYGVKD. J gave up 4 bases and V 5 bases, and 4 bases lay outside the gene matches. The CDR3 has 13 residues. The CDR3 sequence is CAISRQGVTEAFF. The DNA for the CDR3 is TGTGCCATCAGTAGACAGGGAGTCACTGAAGCTTTCTTT.

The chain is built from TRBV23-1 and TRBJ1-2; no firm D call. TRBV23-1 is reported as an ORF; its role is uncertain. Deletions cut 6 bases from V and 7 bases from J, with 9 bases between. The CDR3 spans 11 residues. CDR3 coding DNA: TGCGCCAGCAGGCTGGCGGGTGGCTACACCTTC. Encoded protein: CASRLAGGYTF.

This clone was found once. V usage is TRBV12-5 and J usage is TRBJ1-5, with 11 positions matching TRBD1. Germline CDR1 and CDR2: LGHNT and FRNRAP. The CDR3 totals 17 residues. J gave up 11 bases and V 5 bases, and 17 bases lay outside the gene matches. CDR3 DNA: TGTGCTAGTGGTCACGGACAGGGGGCGGACACCGTCATGGCCCAGCATTTT. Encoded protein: CASGHGQGADTVMAQHF.

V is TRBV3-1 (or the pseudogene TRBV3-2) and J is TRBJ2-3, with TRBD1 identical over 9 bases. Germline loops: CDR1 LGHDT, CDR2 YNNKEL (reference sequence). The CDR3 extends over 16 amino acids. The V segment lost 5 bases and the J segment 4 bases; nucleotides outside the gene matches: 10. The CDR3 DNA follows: TGTGCCAGCAGCTTGGACGGCGGACAGGGGTCAGATACGCAGTATTTT. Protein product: CASSLDGGQGSDTQYF.

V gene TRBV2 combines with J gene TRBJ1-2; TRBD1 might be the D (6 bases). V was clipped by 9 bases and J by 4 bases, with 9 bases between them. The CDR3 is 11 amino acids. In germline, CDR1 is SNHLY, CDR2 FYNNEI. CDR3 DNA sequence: TGTGCCAGGGACAGAGCCTATGGCTACACCTTC. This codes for CARDRAYGYTF. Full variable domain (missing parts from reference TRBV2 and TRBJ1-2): EPEVTQTPSHQVTQMGQEVILRCVPISNHLYFYWYRQILGQKVEFLVSFYNNEISEKSEIFDDQFSVERPDGSNFTLKIRSTKLEDSAMYFCARDRAYGYTFGSGTRLTVV.

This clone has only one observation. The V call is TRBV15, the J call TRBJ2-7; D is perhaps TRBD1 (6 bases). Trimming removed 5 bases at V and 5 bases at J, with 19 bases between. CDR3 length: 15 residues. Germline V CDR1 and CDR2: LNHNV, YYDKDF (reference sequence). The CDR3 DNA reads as TGTGCCACCAGCCGGCTTAGAGGGGGTGGTGACGAGCAGTACTTC. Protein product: CATSRLRGGGDEQYF. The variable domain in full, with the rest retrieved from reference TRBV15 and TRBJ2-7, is DAMVIQNPRYQVTQFGKPVTLSCSQTLNHNVMYWYQQKSSQAPKLLFHYYDKDFNNEADTPDNFQSRRPNTSFCFLDIRSPGLGDTAMYLCATSRLRGGGDEQYFGPGTRLTVT.